This T cell receptor (beta chain) appears in the sequencing data of a study of tumour-infiltrating T cells in Burkitt lymphoma. Study overall: This cohort included all epidemiological subtypes of Burkitt lymphoma. Survival, overall and progression-free, tracked with productive clonality.

This clone was detected a few times. Its antigen is still unknown. Assay used: immunoSEQ multiplex PCR; TCRdb lists only in-frame clones, some missing. Here the sample spans fewer than 3,000 clones, 11% to 15% being singletons. From germline, CDR1 is SQVTM and CDR2 ANQGSEA. This CDR3 comprises 15 residues. V lost 7 bases to trimming and J lost 2 bases; unmatched junction nucleotides: 8. Study-level results: Many Burkitt lymphoma patients shared several public clonotypes.

The sequence was obtained from a human donor with Burkitt lymphoma. Material for sequencing was tumor tissue. V usage is TRBV29-1 and J usage is TRBJ2-3, with 11 bases identical to TRBD2. CDR3 protein: CSALTSGKITDTQYF. The CDR3 DNA reads TGCAGCGCCCTGACTAGCGGGAAGATCACAGATACGCAGTATTTT.